A single sample gave rise to the 12 T cell receptor beta chains below, sequenced in a study of cytomegalovirus exposure and HLA in healthy donors (dated by TCRdb to 2016 to 2017). Library method: the immunoSEQ multiplex PCR assay. TCRdb re-hosts the immuneACCESS table, in-frame sequences only. Its copies lack some clones; in the studies checked, an unresolved V gene accounts for under half of them, and the cause for the rest is not known. Here the sample has tens of thousands of clones; around 95% occur a single time. The ten largest clones add up to roughly 1.4% of the sample. The sample was PBMCs. These receptors were obtained from a man aged 18 to 29 in good health and CMV-seropositive.

The chain is built from TRBV7-2 and TRBJ1-2; D gene unclear. Germline V CDR1 and CDR2: SGHTA, FQGNSA. Trimming cost V 1 base and J 0 bases, with 9 bases left between them. The CDR3 length is 15 residues. CDR3 amino acids: CASSLDTASNYGYTF. DNA for the CDR3: TGTGCCAGCAGCTTAGATACAGCTTCTAACTATGGCTACACCTTC. Together with reference TRBV7-2 and TRBJ1-2, the CDR3 gives the full variable domain: GAGVSQSPSNKVTEKGKDVELRCDPISGHTALYWYRQSLGQGLEFLIYFQGNSAPDKSGLPSDRFSAERTGGSVSTLTIQRTQQEDSAVYLCASSLDTASNYGYTFGSGTRLTVV.

This chain joins TRBV18 and TRBJ1-1; 7 bases line up with TRBD1. CDR1 is KGHSH and CDR2 is LQKENI in the germline V gene. After removal of 6 bases from V and 3 bases from J, the junction contained 4 bases not matched to a gene. This CDR3 is built from 13 residues. CDR3 residues: CASSPGGDTEAFF. Here the CDR3 DNA reads TGTGCCAGCTCCCCAGGGGGGGACACTGAAGCTTTCTTT. Together with reference TRBV18 and TRBJ1-1, the CDR3 gives the full variable domain: NAGVMQNPRHLVRRRGQEARLRCSPMKGHSHVYWYRQLPEEGLKFMVYLQKENIIDESGMPKERFSAEFPKEGPSILRIQQVVRGDSAAYFCASSPGGDTEAFFGQGTRLTVV.

The rearrangement joins TRBV2 to TRBJ1-1; no definite D call. V was clipped by 8 bases and J by 2 bases, with 12 bases between them. Germline assignment: CDR1 SNHLY and CDR2 FYNNEI. The CDR3 is 13 amino acids. The CDR3 loop is CASDANSNTEAFF. The CDR3 DNA follows: TGTGCCAGCGATGCTAACTCAAACACTGAAGCTTTCTTT.

Written as DNA, the CDR3 is TGCAGTGCGACTAAGGATACGCAGTATTTT. This gives the protein CSATKDTQYF. V and J are TRBV20-1 and TRBJ2-3, with TRBD2 as a possible D gene (5 bases). Germline V gene sequence: CDR1 DFQATT, CDR2 SNEGSKA (reference sequence). V was cut by 6 bases and J by 6 bases, with 7 bases left in between. The length of the CDR3 is 10 residues.

V usage is TRBV4-1 and J usage is TRBJ1-2; 9 bases map to TRBD1. This CDR3 comprises 15 residues. Per the germline V gene, CDR1 is MGHRA and CDR2 is YSYEKL. With 3 bases clipped from V and 4 bases from J, the junction kept 6 bases outside the gene matches. Written as DNA, the CDR3 is TGCGCCAGCAGCCACCGACAGGGGGTGAGCTATGGCTACACCTTC. Translated, it gives CASSHRQGVSYGYTF.

The V call is TRBV4-1, the J call TRBJ2-5; 12 nucleotides align to TRBD1. The CDR3 is 16 residues long. V shed 3 bases and J 0 bases; nucleotides not matched to a gene: 2. Germline CDR1 MGHRA, CDR2 YSYEKL. In nucleotides, the CDR3 is TGCGCCAGCAGCCAGGGACAGGGGGCAAACCAAGAGACCCAGTACTTC. It codes for CASSQGQGANQETQYF.

CDR3 nucleotide sequence: TGTGCCAGCAGTTACCTACAGGGAGCCAAAAACATTCAGTACTTC. The encoded protein is CASSYLQGAKNIQYF. The chain combines TRBV6-5 with TRBJ2-4; D may be TRBD1 (6 bases). V gave up 2 bases and J gave up 0 bases, with 8 bases separating them. This CDR3 comprises 15 residues. Germline CDR1 MNHEY, CDR2 SVGAGI.

The J gene is TRBJ2-7, the V gene TRBV19; the match to TRBD1 covers 7 bases. The germline CDR1 and CDR2 sequences are LNHDA and SQIVND (reference sequence). Trimming at V came to 4 bases and at J to 4 bases, leaving 10 bases not matched to a gene. The CDR3 sequence is 15 residues long. In DNA form, the CDR3 reads TGTGCCAGTAGTAAAGGTTGGACAGGAGATTACGAGCAGTACTTC. Translated, it gives CASSKGWTGDYEQYF.

This chain connects TRBV5-6 to TRBJ1-1, with D possibly being TRBD1 (5 bases). The ends were cut back, 1 base at V and 0 bases at J, with 19 bases in the middle. This CDR3 has 18 amino acids. The germline V gene encodes CDR1 SGHDT and CDR2 YYEEEE. DNA of the CDR3: TGTGCCAGCAGCTTGTGGCTTGGACAAGGAATTTTGAACACTGAAGCTTTCTTT. Translation gives CASSLWLGQGILNTEAFF.

The table lists this clone with a count of one. V is TRBV2 and J is TRBJ2-1, with a tentative D call TRBD2 (5 bases). Germline values: CDR1 SNHLY, CDR2 FYNNEI. This CDR3 spans 14 amino acids. Between the trimmed V and J ends, which lost 4 bases and 2 bases, there was a span of 9 bases. Here the CDR3 reads CASSVTTPYNEQFF. CDR3 sequence (DNA): TGTGCCAGCAGTGTGACTACCCCCTACAATGAGCAGTTCTTC. Supplemented by reference TRBV2 and TRBJ2-1, the full variable domain reads EPEVTQTPSHQVTQMGQEVILRCVPISNHLYFYWYRQILGQKVEFLVSFYNNEISEKSEIFDDQFSVERPDGSNFTLKIRSTKLEDSAMYFCASSVTTPYNEQFFGPGTRLTVL.

This clone was counted a single time. This chain connects TRBV7-6 to TRBJ2-2, with 10 nucleotides matching TRBD2. The CDR3 totals 16 residues. The junction had 6 bases not matched to a gene; V was cut back by 5 bases and J by 3 bases. Per the germline V gene, CDR1 is SGHVS and CDR2 is FNYEAQ. The CDR3 protein is CASSAGTSVYTGELFF. CDR3 nucleotides: TGTGCCAGCAGCGCCGGGACTAGCGTGTACACCGGGGAGCTGTTTTTT.

V usage is TRBV5-1 and J usage is TRBJ2-2; D possibly corresponds to TRBD2 (5 bases). CDR1 and CDR2 (germline): SGHRS, YFSETQ. V lost 4 bases and J lost 6, with 13 bases in between. CDR3 length: 14 amino acids. The CDR3 DNA follows: TGCGCCAGCAGCCCCGGGGTACATTCCGGGGAGCTGTTTTTT. Its protein product is CASSPGVHSGELFF.